Listed here are 8 T cell receptor beta chains from one sample, sequenced in a study of cytomegalovirus exposure and HLA in healthy donors. PCR employed 60 Vbeta and 13 Jbeta primers. Using immunoSEQ multiplex PCR, the repertoire was profiled, and TCRdb retains in-frame clones only, with some absent. The sample carries some 190,000 clones, 79% recorded once. The sample was PBMCs. The receptors here all came from a woman younger than 30 in good health and CMV-seronegative.

V usage is TRBV9 and J usage is TRBJ2-7; a weak D match, TRBD1 (5 bases). The V gene lost 0 bases and the J gene lost 3 bases, with 13 bases spanning the gap. This CDR3 has 15 residues. Germline lookup yields CDR1 SGDLS and CDR2 YYNGEE. CDR3 bases: TGTGCCAGCAGCGTAGGACAGAATGGGAACTACGAGCAGTACTTC. This encodes CASSVGQNGNYEQYF.

The chain links TRBV28 to TRBJ2-7; 8 bases match TRBD2. This CDR3 has 14 residues. Trimming cost V 7 bases and J 5 bases; bases outside gene matches: 10. Germline CDR1 reads MDHEN; CDR2 reads SYDVKM. In DNA, the CDR3 is TGTGCCAGCATCCCGGGAGGGGTGACCAACGAGCAGTACTTC. Amino acid sequence: CASIPGGVTNEQYF.

CDR3 in amino acids: CASSLAAGTDTQYF. The CDR3 nucleotides are TGTGCCAGCAGCTTGGCAGCGGGCACAGATACGCAGTATTTT. The gene calls are TRBV5-4 and TRBJ2-3, with a tentative D call TRBD2 (5 bases). V dropped 0 bases and J dropped 1 base, with 6 bases sitting between them. The CDR3 length is 14 residues. Germline V gene sequence: CDR1 SGHNT, CDR2 YYREEE (reference sequence).

This clone was recorded a few times. This chain connects TRBV18 to TRBJ2-3; 12 bases are a match to TRBD1. The CDR3 totals 14 residues. Germline CDR1 KGHSH, CDR2 LQKENI. V trimming: 5 bases; J trimming: 4 bases; junction bases outside the gene matches: 1. The DNA for the CDR3 is TGTGCCAGCTCAGGGACAGGGGGCGCAGATACGCAGTATTTT. This sequence encodes CASSGTGGADTQYF.

The chain joins TRBV27 to TRBJ2-7; possible D gene TRBD2, 6 bases. CDR1 and CDR2 (germline): MNHEY, SMNVEV (reference sequence). V was clipped by 2 bases and J by 2 bases, with 13 bases between them. This CDR3 region has 15 residues. CDR3 sequence reads: CASSLGGLTTYEQYF. The CDR3 nucleotides read TGTGCCAGCAGTTTAGGGGGACTTACTACCTACGAGCAGTACTTC.

Remarks on this clone: The junction and the germline gene differ at one end; a read error may be behind it. The sample contains more than one DNA sequence encoding this CDR3. The CDR3 is CAWSVGRTSNYEQYF. The CDR3 DNA is TGCGCCTGGAGTGTCGGGAGGACTAGCAACTACGAGCAGTACTTC. The chain couples TRBV30 to TRBJ2-7; 8 nucleotides match TRBD2. The CDR3 runs 15 residues. Germline V CDR1 and CDR2: GTSNPN, SVGIG (reference sequence).

The chain employs TRBV6-6 and TRBJ1-5; the D gene is possibly TRBD1 (5 bases). CDR3 length: 15 amino acids. V lost 6 bases and J 1 base, leaving 13 bases between the germline ends. The germline gives CDR1 MNHNY, CDR2 SVGAGI (reference sequence). CDR3 loop: CASSEYRGSNQPQHF. DNA for the CDR3: TGTGCCAGCAGCGAGTATCGGGGGAGCAATCAGCCCCAGCATTTT.

The chain couples TRBV28 to TRBJ1-6, with 10 bases that match TRBD1. Germline assignment: CDR1 MDHEN and CDR2 SYDVKM. The CDR3 totals 18 residues. Unmatched junction bases numbered 19, after V lost 8 bases and J lost 9 bases. The CDR3 nucleotides are TGTGCCAGCGGACCGACAGGGGGCTTCAGCACTTGGGGTTCACCCCTCCACTTT. This gives the protein CASGPTGGFSTWGSPLHF.